One sample yielded the 32 T cell receptor beta chains listed below, sequenced in a study of metastatic and nonmetastatic thyroid tumors. TCRdb used MiXCR to call clones anew from the PCR reads. Of around 29,000 clones listed, approximately 22% are singletons. Thyroid surgery had not been preceded by any treatment in any patient. The sequenced material came from blood. These receptors all stem from a female donor with papillary thyroid cancer or a benign thyroid nodule (not recorded which). Some clones in this sample may be carry-over from other donors' samples.

The chain joins TRBV28 to TRBJ1-2, with D uncertain. The CDR3 is 13 amino acids. Per germline, CDR1 MDHEN and CDR2 SYDVKM. The V gene lost 3 bases and the J gene lost 5 bases, with 10 bases spanning the gap. The CDR3 DNA reads TGTGCCAGCAGTTTTGGGGAAAAATATGGCTACACCTTC. Its translation: CASSFGEKYGYTF.

This clone was seen more than once but under ten times. This rearrangement joins TRBV6-1 to TRBJ2-3; no reliable D call. The CDR3 sequence is 11 residues long. The V end was cut by 6 bases, the J end by 4 bases, with 5 bases between. Germline lookup yields CDR1 MNHNS and CDR2 SASEGT. In DNA form, the CDR3 reads TGTGCCAGCAGACGAGCAGATACGCAGTATTTT. It translates to CASRRADTQYF.

This clone was seen repeatedly, ten times or more. This chain links TRBV28 with TRBJ1-6, with D uncertain. V was trimmed by 2 bases and J by 8 bases, leaving 22 bases between them. The CDR3 spans 18 residues. The germline V gene encodes CDR1 MDHEN and CDR2 SYDVKM. CDR3 DNA sequence: TGTGCCAGCAGTTTAAGTTTGTATTTTGGTACGTTTGATTCACCCCTCCACTTT. It specifies CASSLSLYFGTFDSPLHF.

This clone was counted many times. The V gene is TRBV20-1, the J gene TRBJ1-1; D unresolved. CDR1 DFQATT and CDR2 SNEGSKA come from the germline V gene (reference sequence). The V and J ends lost 2 bases and 2 bases respectively, with 12 bases between them. This CDR3 contains 14 residues. CDR3 loop: CSARSETSNTEAFF. Written as DNA, the CDR3 is TGCAGTGCTAGATCGGAAACCTCAAACACTGAAGCTTTCTTT.

This clone was counted ten times or more. The rearrangement links TRBV6-2 or TRBV6-3 to TRBJ1-5, with D tentatively TRBD1 (5 bases). The CDR3 extends over 14 amino acids. From germline, CDR1 is MNHEY and CDR2 SVGEGT. The V end was cut by 2 bases, the J end by 6 bases, with 11 bases between. CDR3 DNA sequence: TGTGCCAGCAGTTACCTAGGGGTCCGTCAGCCCCAGCATTTT. Amino acids: CASSYLGVRQPQHF.

This clone was counted a few times. This chain joins TRBV6-1 and TRBJ2-2; D not resolved. Looked up from germline, CDR1 is MNHNS and CDR2 is SASEGT. The V and J ends lost 6 bases and 3 bases respectively, with 11 bases between them. The CDR3 has 14 amino acids. DNA for the CDR3: TGTGCCAGCAGAAGTGGGCAGGACACCGGGGAGCTGTTTTTT. This translates into CASRSGQDTGELFF.

This clone was found a few times. The CDR3, as DNA: TGTGCCAGCAGTGGAGGGGGTCCTGCGGGTTCACCCCTCCACTTT. Encoded protein: CASSGGGPAGSPLHF. This sequence joins TRBV6-1 and TRBJ1-6, with TRBD1 as a possible D gene (6 bases). The CDR3 totals 15 residues. CDR1 and CDR2 from the germline V gene are MNHNS and SASEGT. Trimming stripped 4 bases from V and 9 bases from J, with 16 bases between.

This clone was observed many times. V usage is TRBV9 and J usage is TRBJ2-1; a weak D match, TRBD1 (5 bases). The V gene lost 4 bases and the J gene lost 2 bases, with 13 bases spanning the gap. CDR3 length equals 15 residues. Germline assignment: CDR1 SGDLS and CDR2 YYNGEE. The CDR3 loop is CASSRSQGPYNEQFF. DNA for the CDR3: TGTGCCAGCAGCCGTTCGCAGGGCCCCTACAATGAGCAGTTCTTC.

Concerning this clone: A much larger clone lies a single base off, so this may be a read error. The chain uses TRBV12-3 or TRBV12-4 and TRBJ2-3; TRBD2 matches 9 bases. The CDR3 consists of 16 residues. Unmatched junction bases numbered 13, after V lost 7 bases and J lost 5 bases. CDR3 coding DNA: TGTGCCAGCACCTTGGGGTCGGCTAGCGGGGTAGATACGCAGTATTTT. As protein: CASTLGSASGVDTQYF.

This clone rates as medium-sized. The rearrangement joins TRBV6-1 to TRBJ1-3; no definite D call. Between the trimmed V and J ends, which lost 6 bases and 5 bases, there was a span of 11 bases. The V gene's germline CDR1 is MNHNS and CDR2 SASEGT. The CDR3 has 13 residues. The CDR3 region has the DNA TGTGCCAGCAGCTCGCCAGGACGAAACACCATATATTTT. Protein sequence: CASSSPGRNTIYF.

A word on this clone: The conserved phenylalanine or tryptophan normally closing the CDR3 is absent here, so this likely arose from a read error. Because the CDR3's place on the DNA is in doubt, the DNA is left out and the CDR3 is given as listed by TCRdb. The chain is built from TRBV15 and TRBJ2-2. Germline lookup yields CDR1 LNHNV and CDR2 YYDKDF (reference sequence). The CDR3 sequence runs 15 residues, both termini included. The CDR3 spells CATSRDGWDTGELSY.

This clone has only a few counts. The chain links TRBV19 to TRBJ2-7; D is unclear. The CDR3 totals 14 residues. V was cut by 1 base and J by 5 bases, with 12 bases left in between. From germline, CDR1 is LNHDA and CDR2 SQIVND (reference sequence). CDR3 region: CASSIGALDHEQYF. The CDR3 nucleotides are TGTGCCAGTAGTATAGGGGCGTTGGACCACGAGCAGTACTTC.

Sample share makes this clone medium-sized. The chain recombines TRBV6-1 with TRBJ1-6, with no clear D. Trimming removed 11 bases from V and 8 bases from J, with 13 bases in between. The germline V gene encodes CDR1 MNHNS and CDR2 SASEGT. This CDR3 region has 12 residues. The CDR3 sequence: CASGLVDSPLHF. CDR3 DNA sequence: TGTGCCTCCGGGCTGGTCGATTCACCCCTCCACTTT.

This clone was seen only a few times. The V call is TRBV2, the J call TRBJ1-1; D gene uncertain. Germline assignment: CDR1 SNHLY and CDR2 FYNNEI. This CDR3 is 14 amino acids long. The V end was cut by 1 base, the J end by 1 base, with 7 bases between. The CDR3 DNA reads as TGTGCCAGCAGTGAAGACGTACGGAACACTGAAGCTTTCTTT. This sequence encodes CASSEDVRNTEAFF. Supplemented by reference TRBV2 and TRBJ1-1, the full variable domain reads EPEVTQTPSHQVTQMGQEVILRCVPISNHLYFYWYRQILGQKVEFLVSFYNNEISEKSEIFDDQFSVERPDGSNFTLKIRSTKLEDSAMYFCASSEDVRNTEAFFGQGTRLTVV.

This clone was counted a few times. The rearrangement links TRBV9 to TRBJ2-1; D is undetermined. V gave up 4 bases and J gave up 2 bases, with 1 base separating them. The CDR3 consists of 11 residues. Germline V gene sequence: CDR1 SGDLS, CDR2 YYNGEE. The CDR3 spells CASSTYNEQFF. As DNA, the CDR3 is TGTGCCAGCAGCACCTACAATGAGCAGTTCTTC.

This clone came up many times. The chain combines TRBV12-3 or TRBV12-4 with TRBJ2-4; 7 positions agree with TRBD1. V was pared by 7 bases and J by 8 bases, with 8 bases of the junction left unmatched. This CDR3 region has 13 residues. This CDR3 is CASTFGTDDIQYF. The DNA for the CDR3 is TGTGCCAGCACTTTTGGGACAGACGACATTCAGTACTTC.

This clone was recorded many times. This rearrangement joins TRBV20-1 to TRBJ2-1; the D gene is possibly TRBD1 (6 bases). V was trimmed by 3 bases and J by 3 bases, leaving 12 bases between them. Germline loops: CDR1 DFQATT, CDR2 SNEGSKA (reference sequence). CDR3 size: 14 residues. This CDR3 is CSARDRDHYNEQFF. CDR3 coding DNA: TGCAGTGCTAGGGACAGAGATCACTACAATGAGCAGTTCTTC.

This clone was picked up a small number of times. The germline gene is not matched at one end of the junction; a read error may be the cause. The chain employs TRBV6-1 and TRBJ1-1; D gene ambiguous. Germline V gene lookup returns CDR1 MNHNS and CDR2 SASEGT. This CDR3 has 13 amino acids. The DNA of the CDR3 is TGCGCCAGCAGTGAGGGCAGACTCACTGAAGCTTTCTTT. Translating it yields CASSEGRLTEAFF.

The V and J genes are TRBV5-8 and TRBJ2-2; 10 positions match TRBD2. The CDR3 has 15 residues. V gave up 2 bases and J gave up 4 bases; unmatched junction bases: 2. Germline-derived CDR1 and CDR2 are SGHTS and YDEGEE. CDR3 in amino acids: CASSFWTSGTGELFF. The CDR3 DNA reads as TGTGCCAGCAGCTTCTGGACTAGCGGCACCGGGGAGCTGTTTTTT. The complete variable domain, with remaining parts taken from reference TRBV5-8 and TRBJ2-2, reads EAGVTQSPTHLIKTRGQQATLRCSPISGHTSVYWYQQALGLGLQFLLWYDEGEERNRGNFPPRFSGRQFPNYSSELNVNALELEDSALYLCASSFWTSGTGELFFGEGSRLTVL.

V usage is TRBV5-4 and J usage is TRBJ1-2, with 8 bases matching TRBD1. Looked up from germline, CDR1 is SGHNT and CDR2 is YYREEE (reference sequence). V lost 4 bases to trimming and J lost 2 bases; unmatched junction nucleotides: 7. This CDR3 is 15 amino acids long. The CDR3 here is CASSTVDRVNYGYTF. CDR3 bases: TGTGCCAGCAGCACGGTGGACAGGGTAAACTATGGCTACACCTTC.

Ten or more counts support this clone. J is TRBJ1-4 and V is TRBV20-1; D perhaps matches TRBD1 (6 bases). V shed 3 bases and J shed 0 bases, with 11 bases lying between them. CDR3 size: 15 residues. Germline assignment: CDR1 DFQATT and CDR2 SNEGSKA (reference sequence). The CDR3 here is CSASRGLATNEKLFF. The DNA of the CDR3 is TGCAGTGCTAGTCGGGGGCTTGCAACTAATGAAAAACTGTTTTTT.

The genes are TRBV7-9 and TRBJ2-4; 7 bases agree with TRBD2. Germline-derived CDR1 and CDR2 are SEHNR and FQNEAQ (reference sequence). V shed 6 bases, J shed 0 bases, and the junction held 5 bases outside the gene matches. The CDR3 length is 15 residues. The CDR3 protein is CASSTSAIAKNIQYF. As DNA, the CDR3 is TGTGCCAGCAGTACTAGCGCAATAGCCAAAAACATTCAGTACTTC.

The V call is TRBV20-1, the J call TRBJ2-7, with a tentative D call TRBD1 (6 bases). The germline gives CDR1 DFQATT, CDR2 SNEGSKA (reference sequence). Trimming left V 0 bases short and J 4 bases short, with 16 bases between. The CDR3 totals 15 residues. CDR3 region: CSARDLGGEGYEQYF. CDR3 coding DNA: TGCAGTGCTAGAGATCTAGGGGGAGAGGGGTACGAGCAGTACTTC.

This clone has a count of ten or more. Here the CDR3 DNA reads TGTGCCAGCAGCTGGGGGGGCTCCTACAATGAGCAGTTCTTC. Protein product: CASSWGGSYNEQFF. The V call is TRBV7-3, the J call TRBJ2-1, with 7 bases identical to TRBD2. Germline CDR1 reads SGHTA; CDR2 reads FQGTGA. V was pared by 4 bases and J by 0 bases, with 0 bases of the junction left unmatched. The CDR3 is 14 amino acids.

This clone came up a few times. The chain employs TRBV2 and TRBJ2-1; 8 nucleotides match TRBD1. V shed 3 bases, J shed 3 bases, and the junction held 1 base outside the gene matches. This CDR3 contains 14 residues. Germline lookup yields CDR1 SNHLY and CDR2 FYNNEI. The CDR3: CASSEDRDYNEQFF. CDR3 sequence (DNA): TGTGCCAGCAGTGAGGACAGGGACTACAATGAGCAGTTCTTC. Drawing the rest from reference TRBV2 and TRBJ2-1, the complete variable domain is EPEVTQTPSHQVTQMGQEVILRCVPISNHLYFYWYRQILGQKVEFLVSFYNNEISEKSEIFDDQFSVERPDGSNFTLKIRSTKLEDSAMYFCASSEDRDYNEQFFGPGTRLTVL.

The table lists this clone with many counts. V and J are TRBV7-9 and TRBJ1-4; perhaps TRBD1 as D (6 bases). The CDR3 loop spans 16 amino acids. V lost 3 bases, J lost 3 bases, and 14 bases lay in between. Germline values: CDR1 SEHNR, CDR2 FQNEAQ (reference sequence). The CDR3 sequence: CASSFALPGANEKLFF. The CDR3 DNA sequence: TGTGCCAGCAGCTTCGCGCTTCCAGGGGCTAATGAAAAACTGTTTTTT.

This clone was recorded at least ten times. The same CDR3 also results from other DNA sequences found in this sample. The chain links TRBV5-1 to TRBJ2-7; D not resolved. This CDR3 contains 14 residues. Per germline, CDR1 SGHRS and CDR2 YFSETQ. The V end lost 0 bases, the J end lost 3 bases, and 10 bases lay between the germline ends. Here the CDR3 DNA reads TGCGCCAGCAGCTTGGGTGCCGAACTCTACGAGCAGTACTTC. Protein: CASSLGAELYEQYF.

The chain uses TRBV11-2 and TRBJ2-3; 8 bases align to TRBD2. The CDR3 sequence is 17 residues long. Germline loops: CDR1 SGHAT, CDR2 FQNNGV. Trimming took 1 base from V and 5 from J; bases not matched to a gene: 11. The DNA of the CDR3 is TGTGCCAGCAGCTTAGGGGGGGAGCGGGAGCTCGGAGATACGCAGTATTTT. Its protein is CASSLGGERELGDTQYF.

This rearrangement joins TRBV25-1 to TRBJ2-7; TRBD1 matches at 9 bases. This CDR3 is 14 amino acids long. The germline gives CDR1 MGHDK, CDR2 SYGVNS. V was pared by 6 bases and J by 6 bases, with 9 bases of the junction left unmatched. In DNA, the CDR3 is TGTGCCAGCAGGGAACAGGGGGCGGGTTCCGAGCAGTACTTC. Protein product: CASREQGAGSEQYF.

This clone counts as medium-sized. J is TRBJ2-7 and V is TRBV7-2; 7 bases are a match to TRBD2. Trimming at V came to 2 bases and at J to 3 bases, leaving 13 bases not matched to a gene. Germline V gene lookup returns CDR1 SGHTA and CDR2 FQGNSA. There are 17 residues in the CDR3. In DNA form, the CDR3 reads TGTGCCAGCAGCTTAAGGGAGGGACCTTCTCAATTCTACGAGCAGTACTTC. Translating it yields CASSLREGPSQFYEQYF.

This clone was picked up a small number of times. V is TRBV11-2 and J is TRBJ1-1; D is unresolved. Trimming shortened V by 0 bases and J by 11 bases, and 13 bases separated the two germline ends. Germline-derived CDR1 and CDR2 are SGHAT and FQNNGV. The CDR3 covers 13 residues. The CDR3 DNA sequence: TGTGCCAGCAGCTTAGATCATTACCGGGCGGCTTTCTTT. Translated, it gives CASSLDHYRAAFF.

With regard to this clone: Since no conserved phenylalanine or tryptophan closes the CDR3, a read error is the likely cause. This chain uses TRBV28 with TRBJ1-2; possible D gene TRBD1, 5 bases. The V gene's germline CDR1 is MDHEN and CDR2 SYDVKM. V was clipped by 2 bases and J by 7 bases, with 11 bases between them. CDR3 length: 13 amino acids. This CDR3 is CASSLGQGRGYTN. CDR3 bases: TGTGCCAGCAGTTTAGGTCAGGGACGTGGCTACACCAAC.